This T cell receptor beta chain stems from a study of blood T cell repertoires in COVID-19. CDR3 size: 16 residues. V gave up 1 base and J gave up 0 bases, with 11 bases separating them. Germline lookup yields CDR1 SGHNT and CDR2 YENEEA. The protocol was immunoSEQ multiplex PCR, while the TCRdb copy is restricted to in-frame clones and leaves out a portion. Among 90,000 to 120,000 clones listed, about 86% were seen once. This TCR was recovered from a woman older than 75 with active or convalescent COVID-19. Sequenced input: peripheral blood. This chain links TRBV11-3 with TRBJ2-3; no clear D. In nucleotides, the CDR3 is TGTGCCAGCAGCTTAGGTAGCCGGTTTAGCACAGATACGCAGTATTTT. Amino acids: CASSLGSRFSTDTQYF.